The 29 T cell receptor beta chains below all came from one sample that was sequenced in a study of shared clonotypes between healthy human individuals (dated by TCRdb to the early 2020s). Receptor libraries were prepared by the immunoSEQ multiplex PCR assay. TCRdb obtained this table from immuneACCESS and retained in-frame rearrangements with V and J assigned. These tables miss some clones; where compared with another copy, unresolved V genes account for less than half of the shortfall, and the remainder is unexplained. Across this sample there are about 680,000 clones, with under 95% seen only once. The ten largest clones capture approximately 25% of the sample. CD8 naive samples were CD45RO-negative cells positively selected for CCR7, giving a CD45RA+CCR7+ population that excluded TemRA cells. Sequencing was done on a sample of naive CD8+ T cells sorted from blood. The cell subset or site label, read with the paper, signifies: CD45RA+CCR7+. These TCRs come from a man between 25 and 39 years old in good health.

The rearrangement joins TRBV5-1 to TRBJ2-1, with unresolved D. CDR3 size: 14 residues. V gave up 0 bases and J gave up 10 bases, with 14 bases separating them. Germline V gene data show CDR1 as SGHRS and CDR2 as YFSETQ. The CDR3 nucleotides are TGCGCCAGCAGCTTGGAGCACCGCCGTGGGGAGCAGTTCTTC. Protein sequence: CASSLEHRRGEQFF.

This clone was recorded a few times. The chain employs TRBV2 and TRBJ2-7, with D perhaps TRBD1 (5 bases). There are 13 residues in the CDR3. Germline V CDR1 and CDR2: SNHLY, FYNNEI. Trimming took off 7 bases at V and 6 bases at J, with 16 bases between the two ends. The DNA for the CDR3 is TGTGCCAGCATTTCCAGATCAGGGTCCGAGCAGTACTTC. Amino acid sequence: CASISRSGSEQYF.

The chain links TRBV7-6 to TRBJ2-3; D remains ambiguous. V lost 0 bases and J lost 2, with 3 bases in between. CDR1 and CDR2 from the germline V gene are SGHVS and FNYEAQ. This CDR3 comprises 13 residues. The CDR3 is CASSLAHTDTQYF. In DNA, the CDR3 is TGTGCCAGCAGCTTAGCCCACACAGATACGCAGTATTTT.

V and J are TRBV19 and TRBJ2-7, with 9 bases lining up with TRBD2. This CDR3 is 12 amino acids long. Trimming removed 9 bases from V and 3 bases from J; junction bases left unmatched: 3. The V gene's germline CDR1 is LNHDA and CDR2 SQIVND (reference sequence). This CDR3 is CASGAGGYEQYF. CDR3 DNA sequence: TGTGCCAGCGGAGCGGGGGGCTACGAGCAGTACTTC.

The rearrangement uses TRBV9 and TRBJ2-2; TRBD2 matches at 8 bases. J lost 1 base, V lost 3 bases, and 2 bases had no gene match. Germline assignment: CDR1 SGDLS and CDR2 YYNGEE. The CDR3 length is 15 residues. CDR3 DNA sequence: TGTGCCAGCAGCGAGGGACTAGGGAACACCGGGGAGCTGTTTTTT. Translation: CASSEGLGNTGELFF. The full variable domain, its missing parts supplied by reference TRBV9 and TRBJ2-2, is DSGVTQTPKHLITATGQRVTLRCSPRSGDLSVYWYQQSLDQGLQFLIQYYNGEERAKGNILERFSAQQFPDLHSELNLSSLELGDSALYFCASSEGLGNTGELFFGEGSRLTVL.

J is TRBJ2-7 and V is TRBV5-1; TRBD2 is a possible D gene (5 bases). The germline CDR1 and CDR2 sequences are SGHRS and YFSETQ. CDR3 size: 14 residues. V shed 0 bases and J shed 3 bases, with 10 bases lying between them. The CDR3 here is CASSLGTALYEQYF. The DNA of the CDR3 is TGCGCCAGCAGCTTGGGGACTGCCCTCTACGAGCAGTACTTC.

This clone was detected only a few times. V is TRBV6-5 and J is TRBJ1-2; possibly TRBD1 for D (6 bases). CDR1 and CDR2 from the germline V gene are MNHEY and SVGAGI. The length of the CDR3 is 13 residues. V lost 7 bases to trimming and J lost 1 base, with 10 bases between them. The CDR3 DNA follows: TGTGCCAGCAAGGGGGAAGTTAACTATGGCTACACCTTC. Encoded protein: CASKGEVNYGYTF.

The chain links TRBV30 to TRBJ2-7; possible D gene TRBD2, 5 bases. The CDR3 loop spans 13 amino acids. Germline values: CDR1 GTSNPN, CDR2 SVGIG (reference sequence). Trimming cost V 5 bases and J 4 bases, with 15 bases left between them. The CDR3: CAWSSGSEYEQYF. DNA of the CDR3: TGTGCCTGGTCCTCGGGAAGTGAGTACGAGCAGTACTTC.

This chain uses TRBV13 with TRBJ2-3; 14 nucleotides align to TRBD2. The CDR3 runs to 24 residues. The germline V gene encodes CDR1 PRHDT and CDR2 FYEKMQ (reference sequence). Trimming removed 5 bases from V and 3 bases from J; junction bases left unmatched: 28. CDR3 amino acids: CASSTFTGTSGSGPEKARTDTQYF. The CDR3 region has the DNA TGTGCCAGCAGCACCTTCACCGGGACTAGCGGGAGTGGGCCCGAAAAGGCCCGGACAGATACGCAGTATTTT.

The chain uses TRBV5-8 and TRBJ2-7; TRBD1 or TRBD2 may be the D gene (5 bases each). The CDR3 has 16 amino acids. Trimming pared 7 bases from V and 4 bases from J, leaving 24 bases between. CDR1 and CDR2 (germline): SGHTS, YDEGEE. CDR3 in amino acids: CASLGYGDLRGYEQYF. The CDR3 DNA reads TGTGCCAGCCTCGGATACGGGGACCTCAGAGGGTACGAGCAGTACTTC. The whole variable domain, remainder taken from reference TRBV5-8 and TRBJ2-7, is EAGVTQSPTHLIKTRGQQATLRCSPISGHTSVYWYQQALGLGLQFLLWYDEGEERNRGNFPPRFSGRQFPNYSSELNVNALELEDSALYLCASLGYGDLRGYEQYFGPGTRLTVT.

V gene TRBV28 combines with J gene TRBJ1-5; D is unresolved. V lost 6 bases, J lost 0 bases, and 21 bases lay in between. The CDR3 covers 18 residues. CDR1 is MDHEN, CDR2 SYDVKM, per germline. This CDR3 reads CASSFSFLDSSSNQPQHF. The DNA for the CDR3 is TGTGCCAGCAGCTTTTCGTTTTTAGACTCTAGTAGCAATCAGCCCCAGCATTTT.

The rearrangement links TRBV7-9 to TRBJ2-7; no reliable D call. Deletions cut 3 bases from V and 0 bases from J, with 9 bases between. CDR1 and CDR2 (germline): SEHNR, FQNEAQ (reference sequence). The CDR3 is 14 amino acids. Here the CDR3 reads CASSFADSSYEQYF. Written as DNA, the CDR3 is TGTGCCAGCAGCTTCGCGGATAGCTCCTACGAGCAGTACTTC. Supplemented by reference TRBV7-9 and TRBJ2-7, the full variable domain reads DTGVSQNPRHKITKRGQNVTFRCDPISEHNRLYWYRQTLGQGPEFLTYFQNEAQLEKSRLLSDRFSAERPKGSFSTLEIQRTEQGDSAMYLCASSFADSSYEQYFGPGTRLTVT.

The chain uses TRBV28 and TRBJ2-7, with D unresolved. The CDR3 runs 12 residues. V dropped 4 bases and J dropped 5 bases, with 9 bases sitting between them. Germline assignment: CDR1 MDHEN and CDR2 SYDVKM. CDR3 bases: TGTGCCAGCAGTTCCCCTTCTGACGAGCAGTACTTC. Amino acid sequence: CASSSPSDEQYF.

The V and J genes are TRBV19 and TRBJ2-7; 11 bases are a match to TRBD2. Per the germline V gene, CDR1 is LNHDA and CDR2 is SQIVND (reference sequence). This CDR3 comprises 16 residues. V lost 4 bases, J lost 3 bases, and 8 bases stayed unmatched. CDR3 DNA sequence: TGTGCCAGTAGTACCGTAGCGGGAGGGGGAAACTACGAGCAGTACTTC. Its protein product is CASSTVAGGGNYEQYF.

The rearrangement joins TRBV4-3 to TRBJ2-7; TRBD2 might be the D (5 bases). Germline V gene data show CDR1 as LGHNA and CDR2 as YSLEER. The V end was cut by 2 bases, the J end by 4 bases, with 15 bases between. The CDR3 has 15 residues. Here the CDR3 reads CASSQITGNSYEQYF. The CDR3 coding sequence is TGCGCCAGCAGCCAAATCACGGGGAACTCTTACGAGCAGTACTTC.

This clone was seen a few times. The V call is TRBV9, the J call TRBJ2-5; weak D call: TRBD1 (5 bases). Germline CDR1 SGDLS, CDR2 YYNGEE. Trimming removed 0 bases from V and 4 bases from J, with 13 bases in between. The CDR3 totals 15 residues. The CDR3: CASSVEGFQGETQYF. Here the CDR3 DNA reads TGTGCCAGCAGCGTAGAGGGCTTTCAGGGAGAGACCCAGTACTTC.

CDR3 sequence: CASSVGQMNTEAFF. The CDR3 DNA is TGCGCCAGCAGTGTTGGACAGATGAACACTGAAGCTTTCTTT. The chain employs TRBV5-1 and TRBJ1-1; maybe TRBD1 (6 bases). The CDR3 consists of 14 residues. Trimming removed 5 bases at V and 0 bases at J, with 11 bases between. The germline V gene has CDR1 SGHRS and CDR2 YFSETQ.

About this clone: The same CDR3 can be traced to other DNA sequences in this sample. V and J are TRBV28 and TRBJ2-1; 9 nucleotides agree with TRBD2. The CDR3 spans 14 residues. Germline-derived CDR1 and CDR2 are MDHEN and SYDVKM. Trimming at V came to 5 bases and at J to 7 bases, leaving 6 bases not matched to a gene. The CDR3 protein is CASSPGLARNEQFF. The CDR3 DNA is TGTGCCAGCAGTCCTGGACTAGCGCGGAATGAGCAGTTCTTC. Combining the CDR3 with reference TRBV28 and TRBJ2-1 gives the whole variable domain DVKVTQSSRYLVKRTGEKVFLECVQDMDHENMFWYRQDPGLGLRLIYFSYDVKMKEKGDIPEGYSVSREKKERFSLILESASTNQTSMYLCASSPGLARNEQFFGPGTRLTVL.

CDR3 sequence: CASSSRGYEQYF. CDR3 bases: TGTGCCAGCAGCTCCCGGGGATACGAGCAGTACTTC. The chain employs TRBV7-2 and TRBJ2-7, with D possibly TRBD2 on 5 matching bases. Trimming pared 4 bases from V and 4 bases from J, leaving 8 bases between. Per the germline V gene, CDR1 is SGHTA and CDR2 is FQGNSA. This CDR3 has 12 residues.

This clone was seen only a few times. The CDR3 bases are TGTGCCACTCAAAAGGCGGGCCGTCGAACTACCTACGAGCAGTACTTC. As protein: CATQKAGRRTTYEQYF. The V and J genes are TRBV28 and TRBJ2-7; tentative D call: TRBD2 (5 bases). The CDR3 consists of 16 residues. The V gene lost 10 bases and the J gene lost 2 bases, with 24 bases spanning the gap. Germline V gives CDR1 MDHEN, CDR2 SYDVKM.

The count of this clone is one. CDR3 region: CASSSLTGRDGAFF. The CDR3 DNA sequence: TGTGCCAGCAGTTCATTGACAGGGCGGGATGGAGCTTTCTTT. The V and J genes are TRBV27 and TRBJ1-1, with 7 nucleotides matching TRBD1. The trim removed 4 bases at V and 10 bases at J, leaving 12 bases unmatched. The CDR3 sequence is 14 residues long. Germline-derived CDR1 and CDR2 are MNHEY and SMNVEV (reference sequence).

V and J are TRBV6-5 and TRBJ2-5, with 11 bases that match TRBD2. The length of the CDR3 is 16 residues. Germline loops: CDR1 MNHEY, CDR2 SVGAGI. The V gene end was trimmed by 2 bases and the J gene end by 0 bases; junction bases not matched to a gene: 2. CDR3 coding DNA: TGTGCCAGCAGTTACCTAGCGGGAGGAAACCAAGAGACCCAGTACTTC. Its translation is CASSYLAGGNQETQYF.

This clone was counted a single time. The chain joins TRBV4-3 to TRBJ2-1; TRBD2 matches at 10 bases. The germline gives CDR1 LGHNA, CDR2 YSLEER. This CDR3 spans 16 amino acids. V dropped 4 bases and J dropped 8; count of bases not matched to a gene: 11. CDR3 region: CASSRPGTSVSDEQFF. The CDR3 coding sequence is TGCGCCAGCAGCCGCCCCGGGACTAGCGTTAGCGATGAGCAGTTCTTC.

V usage is TRBV4-1 and J usage is TRBJ2-1, with D uncertain. The germline gives CDR1 MGHRA, CDR2 YSYEKL. Trimming took off 3 bases at V and 5 bases at J, with 14 bases between the two ends. The CDR3 covers 15 residues. The chain's CDR3 is CASSHVVGPHNEQFF. The CDR3 DNA is TGCGCCAGCAGCCATGTAGTGGGCCCTCACAATGAGCAGTTCTTC.

The chain couples TRBV11-2 to TRBJ2-5, with a possible D match to TRBD1 (6 bases). The CDR3 is 14 residues long. Germline lookup yields CDR1 SGHAT and CDR2 FQNNGV. With 5 bases removed from V and 2 bases from J, the gap between germline ends came to 12 bases. CDR3 region: CASSRTVLQETQYF. The CDR3 coding sequence is TGTGCCAGCAGCCGGACAGTACTACAAGAGACCCAGTACTTC.

V is TRBV4-3 and J is TRBJ2-1; tentatively, D is TRBD1 or TRBD2 (6 bases each). Germline V lookup: CDR1 LGHNA, CDR2 YSLEER. The CDR3 runs 18 residues. Trimming shortened V by 0 bases and J by 5 bases, and 20 bases separated the two germline ends. The CDR3 bases are TGCGCCAGCAGCCAAGATCGACAGGTAGCCGGGGGAAACAATGAGCAGTTCTTC. Protein: CASSQDRQVAGGNNEQFF.

The V call is TRBV11-2, the J call TRBJ2-1, with 8 bases that match TRBD1. This CDR3 region has 13 residues. Germline V gene lookup returns CDR1 SGHAT and CDR2 FQNNGV. The V gene end was trimmed by 8 bases and the J gene end by 8 bases; junction bases not matched to a gene: 8. The CDR3 nucleotides are TGTGCCAGCGGGACAGGCACGGAGGATGAGCAGTTCTTC. Its protein is CASGTGTEDEQFF. Supplemented by reference TRBV11-2 and TRBJ2-1, the full variable domain reads EAGVAQSPRYKIIEKRQSVAFWCNPISGHATLYWYQQILGQGPKLLIQFQNNGVVDDSQLPKDRFSAERLKGVDSTLKIQPAKLEDSAVYLCASGTGTEDEQFFGPGTRLTVL.

The rearrangement links TRBV4-2 to TRBJ2-5; D gene unclear. The CDR3 contains 16 residues. Looked up from germline, CDR1 is LGHNA and CDR2 is YNFKEQ. V lost 1 base to trimming and J lost 2 bases, with 14 bases between them. CDR3 amino acids: CASSQVAESLQETQYF. CDR3 DNA sequence: TGTGCCAGCAGCCAAGTCGCAGAGAGCTTACAAGAGACCCAGTACTTC.

A word on this clone: Just one base apart from a much larger clone, this may be a read error. The V gene is TRBV25-1, the J gene TRBJ2-5; possible D gene TRBD2, 6 bases. V was pared by 8 bases and J by 3 bases, with 16 bases between. Germline V gives CDR1 MGHDK, CDR2 SYGVNS. This CDR3 has 14 residues. CDR3 amino acids: CASFGAGGEETQYF. CDR3 in DNA: TGTGCCAGCTTCGGGGCGGGCGGGGAAGAGACCCAGTACTTC. Drawing the rest from reference TRBV25-1 and TRBJ2-5, the complete variable domain is EADIYQTPRYLVIGTGKKITLECSQTMGHDKMYWYQQDPGMELHLIHYSYGVNSTEKGDLSSESTVSRIRTEHFPLTLESARPSHTSQYLCASFGAGGEETQYFGPGTRLLVL.